The rows below give T cell receptor beta chains drawn from one sample of a study of blood T cells in healthy people across ages. Each CDR3 protein is one row after TCRdb ran MiXCR on the 5' RACE reads. The sample yields hundreds of thousands of distinct CDR3 sequences, about 25% seen once. This sample was shared with a second study, whose subject was T cells of mothers and their children.

Sample: blood. These receptors all come from a boy aged 5-17 years in good health. Each CDR3 is given with its conserved first and last residue.

CASRTPGRGDPTEQFF	NA	TRBV12-3/TRBV12-4	16
CASRTPGQANNEQFF	TRBJ2-1	TRBV28	15
CSAPGLSAYQQYF	TRBJ2-7	TRBV20-1	13
CASSPGQATQETQYF	TRBJ2-5	TRBV27	15
CASRSDRGLGYTF	TRBJ1-2	TRBV6-2/TRBV6-3	13
CASSLSTGVDIQYF	TRBJ2-4	TRBV28	14
CSARRASKETQYF	TRBJ2-5	TRBV20-1	13
CATRNRDNEQYF	TRBJ2-7	TRBV24-1	12
CASSQEGYGGYEQYF	TRBJ2-7	TRBV4-2	15
CASSWTSGTGDTQYF	TRBJ2-3	TRBV7-2	15
CSVDGLAGETQYF	TRBJ2-5	TRBV29-1	13
CASSLRDSDGNEQFF	TRBJ2-1	TRBV4-3	15
CASSSWAGEETQYF	TRBJ2-5	TRBV5-4	14
CASSTRQGTSGNTIYF	TRBJ1-3	TRBV3-1	16
CASSQIGLSYEQYF	TRBJ2-7	TRBV7-4	14
CSARELRVKGYEQYF	TRBJ2-7	TRBV20-1	15
CASSERLAGGYNEQFF	TRBJ2-1	TRBV6-4	16
CASSWDRERGSLHF	TRBJ1-6	TRBV7-9	14
CASSLRGPGVSNQPQHF	TRBJ1-5	TRBV11-2	17
CSVTRTDHPYEQYF	NA	TRBV29-1	14
CASSVAQNYEQYF	TRBJ2-7	TRBV9	13
CASSLAQTTRPPSAKNIQYF	TRBJ2-4	TRBV7-8	20
CASSVDPSGKQDEQFF	TRBJ2-1	TRBV9	16
CASSFPGGSELRYEQYF	TRBJ2-7	TRBV28	17
CASSSAANPAGTEAFF	TRBJ1-1	TRBV6-5	16
CASSWLVPEETQYF	TRBJ2-5	TRBV2	14
CASSFSPAAQYF	TRBJ2-5	TRBV12-3/TRBV12-4	12
CASSVGGGLDNEQFF	TRBJ2-1	TRBV9	15
CSVGYGTGNQPQHF	TRBJ1-5	TRBV29-1	14
CASSLGGTGPSEQYF	TRBJ2-7	TRBV7-3	15
CASRLRENEKLFF	TRBJ1-4	TRBV2	13
CASSLAAGANQPQHF	TRBJ1-5	TRBV7-9	15
CASSFNDRRYGYTF	TRBJ1-2	TRBV11-1	14
CASTDYPNTGELFF	TRBJ2-2	TRBV6-2/TRBV6-3	14
CASSAPLRPNEQFF	TRBJ2-1	TRBV12-3/TRBV12-4	14
CASSSTTGVPLEQFF	TRBJ2-1	TRBV28	15
CASSLGVRGGAHDQPQHF	TRBJ1-5	TRBV7-9	18
CASRSQGSYGYTF	TRBJ1-2	TRBV27	13
CASSLRGETTEAFF	TRBJ1-1	TRBV7-9	14
CASRRFSAGRGGSYNEQFF	TRBJ2-1	TRBV27	19
CASRRGSSSGNTIYF	TRBJ1-3	TRBV6-2/TRBV6-3	15
CASSRSEGWDYGYTF	TRBJ1-2	TRBV6-5	15